Listed below are T cell receptor beta chains from one sample, sequenced in a study of identical twins. Using its own MiXCR run on the 5' RACE reads, TCRdb lists one record per CDR3 protein. The sample records about 1.7 million distinct CDR3 sequences, about 30% being singletons. The specimen sequenced was cord blood. These receptors were taken from a newborn girl in good health. The CDR3 runs from the conserved cysteine through the conserved F or W. The D gene is left open where the match is weak. Some rows mark clone size as missing; the rest say once, few, many or name a class of expanded clone.

D	V	size	J	DNA	CDR3
TRBD2	TRBV5-1	.	TRBJ2-7	TGCGCCAGCGCTACTAGCGGGAGCTCCTACAATGAGCAGTACTTC	CASATSGSSYNEQYF
.	TRBV12-3/TRBV12-4	few	TRBJ2-7	TGTGCCAGCAGTCGGCAGGCTGTGGCCTACGAGCAGTACTTC	CASSRQAVAYEQYF
.	TRBV9	.	TRBJ2-2	TGTGCCAGCAGCGTATCACAGGCCGGGGAGCTGTTTTTT	CASSVSQAGELFF
TRBD1	TRBV20-1	.	TRBJ1-2	TGCAGTGCAGAACCGACAGGGCGAAATGGCTACACCTTC	CSAEPTGRNGYTF
.	TRBV20-1	few	TRBJ2-6	TGCAGTGCTAGAGGGGGTTTTGGGGCCAACGTCCTGACTTTC	CSARGGFGANVLTF
TRBD2	TRBV5-1	.	TRBJ2-5	TGCGCCAGCAGCTTGGGACTAGCGGTGGGGGAGACCCAGTACTTC	CASSLGLAVGETQYF
.	TRBV3-1	few	TRBJ2-1	TGTGCCAGCCGGGACTCCCCCAATGAGCAGTTCTTC	CASRDSPNEQFF
TRBD2	TRBV6-6	.	TRBJ2-3	TGTGCCAGCAGTTACGTCGTCCTAGCGGGCTCAGATACGCAGTATTTT	CASSYVVLAGSDTQYF
TRBD2	TRBV5-1	.	TRBJ2-1	TGCGCCAGCAGCTCCAGCGGGGTCCCATCCTACAATGAGCAGTTCTTC	CASSSSGVPSYNEQFF
.	TRBV12-3/TRBV12-4	.	TRBJ1-5	TGTGCCAGCAGGCCGCAGGGGTACAATCAGCCCCAGCATTTT	CASRPQGYNQPQHF
TRBD2	TRBV24-1	few	TRBJ2-7	TGTGCCACCAGCCCGGGAGGGCTTCCGTACGAGCAGTACTTC	CATSPGGLPYEQYF
TRBD2	TRBV12-3/TRBV12-4	few	TRBJ2-1	TGTGCCAGCAGTTTAGTGGCTAGCGGGAGCAATGAGCAGTTCTTC	CASSLVASGSNEQFF
.	TRBV10-1	.	TRBJ2-1	TGCGCCGGGTTCCGGGACTGTTCAAAAAATGAGCAGTTCTTC	CAGFRDCSKNEQFF
TRBD1	TRBV20-1	few	TRBJ1-4	TGCAGTGCTAGTCCTCCGGGACAGATCTCAGAAAAACTGTTTTTT	CSASPPGQISEKLFF
TRBD1	TRBV12-3/TRBV12-4	few	TRBJ2-3	TGTGCCAGCACCCTTGGCAGGGGGAGAGCAGATACGCAGTATTTT	CASTLGRGRADTQYF
.	TRBV3-1	.	TRBJ2-7	TGTGCCAGCAGCCAAGATTTAGAGAGCTCCTACGATGAGCAGTACTTC	CASSQDLESSYDEQYF
.	TRBV7-9	few	TRBJ1-4	TGTGCCAGCAGCCGCACGGGTGGTGGACTGTTTTTT	CASSRTGGGLFF
TRBD1	TRBV20-1	.	TRBJ2-1	TGCAGTGCTAGAGGCGGGACAGGGGGCTTTGGTGAGCAGTTCTTC	CSARGGTGGFGEQFF
.	TRBV7-2	once	TRBJ1-1	TGTGCCAGCAGCTTAGAGCCAGGGATGAGCACTGAAGCTTTCTTT	CASSLEPGMSTEAFF
TRBD2	TRBV20-1	few	TRBJ2-5	TGCAGTGCTAGAGATCGGGGGGGGGCCCAAGAGACCCAGTACTTC	CSARDRGGAQETQYF
TRBD1	TRBV20-1	few	TRBJ1-2	TGCAGTGCTAGAGATGCAGGGGGCATCTATGGCTACACCTTC	CSARDAGGIYGYTF
TRBD1	TRBV29-1	.	TRBJ2-7	TGCAGCGTAGCCGGGACAGGGGGCGCGGGGGAGCAGTACTTC	CSVAGTGGAGEQYF
TRBD1	TRBV10-3	few	TRBJ2-1	TGTGCCATCAGTGAGTCGATGACAGGGGCAAATGAGCAGTTCTTC	CAISESMTGANEQFF
.	TRBV27	.	TRBJ2-7	TGTGCCGGCAGCGCGTCGCGGAACTACGAGCAGTACTTC	CAGSASRNYEQYF
.	TRBV7-9	few	TRBJ1-4	TGTGCCAGCAGCCAGTGGGAAAATGAAAAACTGTTTTTT	CASSQWENEKLFF
.	TRBV20-1	few	TRBJ1-2	TGCAGTGCTAGAGACAGTTTTAACTATGGCTACACCTTC	CSARDSFNYGYTF
TRBD1	TRBV24-1	.	TRBJ2-7	TGTGCCACCAGTGAAGGACAGGGGGCCAACGAGCAGTACTTC	CATSEGQGANEQYF
.	TRBV4-1	few	TRBJ1-2	TGCGCCAGCAGCCGGTGGGGTATAAACAGGGTGGACTATGGCTACACCTTC	CASSRWGINRVDYGYTF
TRBD1	TRBV9	.	TRBJ2-7	TGTGCCAGCAGCACCTATGACAGGGGGCTTAACGAGCAGTACTTC	CASSTYDRGLNEQYF
.	TRBV11-2	.	TRBJ1-2	TGTGCCAGCAGCTTAGTGTCCAGGGTAGCTAACTATGGCTACACCTTC	CASSLVSRVANYGYTF